These 20 T cell receptor beta chains originate from one sample sequenced in a study of post-analysis software for immune sequencing data. General study points: There were about five TRBV segments more frequent in patients than controls, and TRBV5-6, TRBV5-1 and TRBV20-1 were among them.

Carried by the TCR beta cDNA libraries were unique molecular identifiers. MiXCR, run by TCRdb on the PCR reads, gives a single entry per CDR3 protein. The table has hundreds of thousands of distinct CDR3 sequences, roughly 58% seen once; the top ten hold 4.6%. Which antigens these TCRs recognize remains unknown. Sequenced material: blood. The receptors shown here come from a girl aged 10 to 17 with multiple sclerosis.

The chain employs TRBV7-3 and TRBJ2-3; the D gene is possibly TRBD2 (5 bases). Trimming removed 5 bases from V and 2 bases from J, with 11 bases in between. There are 14 residues in the CDR3. Germline assignment: CDR1 SGHTA and CDR2 FQGTGA. CDR3 nucleotide sequence: TGTGCCAGCAGCCAAACCGGGAACACAGATACGCAGTATTTT. This gives the protein CASSQTGNTDTQYF.

The chain has TRBV5-1 and TRBJ2-7; D ambiguous. V was trimmed by 10 bases and J by 3 bases, leaving 29 bases between them. Per germline, CDR1 SGHRS and CDR2 YFSETQ. The CDR3 extends over 17 amino acids. This chain's CDR3 is CAPLLWSNDTHYYEQYF. The CDR3 DNA reads TGCGCCCCATTATTGTGGAGCAACGATACGCATTACTACGAGCAGTACTTC.

This clonotype was found a few times. The chain uses TRBV11-2 and TRBJ1-2; D is unresolved. The CDR3 extends over 13 amino acids. CDR1 SGHAT and CDR2 FQNNGV come from the germline V gene. Deletions cut 4 bases from V and 5 bases from J, with 11 bases between. This chain's CDR3 is CASSSESLYGYTF. The CDR3 DNA reads as TGTGCCAGCAGCTCCGAATCCCTATATGGCTACACCTTC.

V and J are TRBV7-9 and TRBJ1-2; 11 nucleotides align to TRBD1. Germline-derived CDR1 and CDR2 are SEHNR and FQNEAQ (reference sequence). The CDR3 totals 13 residues. V shed 4 bases and J 8 bases; nucleotides not matched to a gene: 3. CDR3 nucleotides: TGTGCCAGCAGCTCGGACAGGGGGCAAGGCTACACCTTC. Translation: CASSSDRGQGYTF. Filled out from reference TRBV7-9 and TRBJ1-2, the complete variable domain reads DTGVSQNPRHKITKRGQNVTFRCDPISEHNRLYWYRQTLGQGPEFLTYFQNEAQLEKSRLLSDRFSAERPKGSFSTLEIQRTEQGDSAMYLCASSSDRGQGYTFGSGTRLTVV.

V is TRBV25-1 and J is TRBJ2-7; D uncertain. The CDR3 runs to 12 residues. V gave up 6 bases and J gave up 4 bases, with 10 bases separating them. Per the germline V gene, CDR1 is MGHDK and CDR2 is SYGVNS. The CDR3 sequence: CASSEDPYEQYF. CDR3 nucleotides: TGTGCCAGCAGCGAAGACCCGTACGAGCAGTACTTC.

The rearrangement uses TRBV5-1 and TRBJ2-7; 9 nucleotides line up with TRBD1. The J call is in doubt because the DNA end fits TRBJ2-5 better. CDR1 and CDR2 (germline): SGHRS, YFSETQ. The CDR3 totals 14 residues. The CDR3 sequence is CASSLIGTGETQYF. CDR3 bases: TGCGCCAGCAGCCTGATTGGGACAGGGGAGACCCAGTACTTC.

The chain carries TRBV7-9 and TRBJ2-7; D is unclear. The germline V gene encodes CDR1 SEHNR and CDR2 FQNEAQ (reference sequence). The CDR3 has 14 residues. Trimming took off 5 bases at V and 3 bases at J, with 14 bases between the two ends. CDR3 region: CASSPTGGNYEQYF. CDR3 in DNA: TGTGCCAGCAGCCCCACTGGCGGCAACTACGAGCAGTACTTC.

As for this clonotype: This may arise from a read error, as a much more abundant clone is one base away. The chain employs TRBV3-1 and TRBJ2-1; 13 bases line up with TRBD2. CDR1 LGHDT and CDR2 YNNKEL come from the germline V gene (reference sequence). Losses at the gene ends were 4 bases for V and 6 bases for J; bases not matched to a gene: 3. The CDR3 sequence is 15 residues long. This CDR3 is CASSPRTSGSNEQFF. DNA for the CDR3: TGTGCCAGCAGCCCCCGGACTAGCGGGAGCAATGAGCAGTTCTTC.

The V gene is TRBV14, the J gene TRBJ2-7; TRBD1 matches 7 bases. The V segment lost 2 bases and the J segment 2 bases; nucleotides outside the gene matches: 3. The CDR3 sequence is 14 residues long. Germline CDR1 is SGHDN and CDR2 is FVKESK. The CDR3 DNA sequence: TGTGCCAGCAGCCAAAGGGACAGCACCTACGAGCAGTACTTC. This sequence encodes CASSQRDSTYEQYF.

In this sample, this clonotype turned up once. V and J are TRBV12-3 or TRBV12-4 and TRBJ2-2; TRBD1 or TRBD2 may be the D gene (5 bases each). Deletions cut 7 bases from V and 5 bases from J, with 17 bases between. The CDR3 sequence is 15 residues long. Here the CDR3 reads CASTWSGRGTGELFF. In nucleotides, the CDR3 is TGTGCCAGCACCTGGTCGGGGCGAGGAACCGGGGAGCTGTTTTTT.

The chain couples TRBV20-1 to TRBJ2-7; 8 bases match TRBD2. The J segment lost 3 bases and the V segment lost 6 bases, leaving 10 bases of the junction unmatched. In germline, CDR1 is DFQATT, CDR2 SNEGSKA (reference sequence). This CDR3 contains 14 residues. The CDR3 DNA reads TGCAGTGCCATCCGGGGGGGTTTTGACTACGAGCAGTACTTC. It yields the protein CSAIRGGFDYEQYF.

The V call is TRBV13, the J call TRBJ1-1; no definite D call. This CDR3 has 13 residues. The V end was cut by 3 bases, the J end by 4 bases, with 9 bases between. CDR1 and CDR2 from the germline V gene are PRHDT and FYEKMQ (reference sequence). The CDR3 protein is CASSFPAGTEAFF. The CDR3 coding sequence is TGTGCCAGCAGCTTCCCGGCCGGCACTGAAGCTTTCTTT.

The DNA for the CDR3 is TGCAGTGCTATTCGCGGGAGGGCACCCTCTAGCACAGATACGCAGTATTTT. It yields the protein CSAIRGRAPSSTDTQYF. V gene TRBV20-1 combines with J gene TRBJ2-3; 9 nucleotides align to TRBD2. Germline V CDR1 and CDR2: DFQATT, SNEGSKA (reference sequence). Unmatched junction bases numbered 11, after V lost 4 bases and J lost 0 bases. This CDR3 contains 17 residues.

This clonotype was observed a handful of times. This sequence joins TRBV6-5 and TRBJ2-7, with D possibly being TRBD2 (5 bases). V was trimmed by 0 bases and J by 0 bases, leaving 12 bases between them. This CDR3 region has 16 residues. Germline lookup yields CDR1 MNHEY and CDR2 SVGAGI. CDR3 amino acids: CASSYSMDSNSYEQYF. CDR3 nucleotides: TGTGCCAGCAGTTACTCGATGGACTCCAACTCCTACGAGCAGTACTTC.

The table lists this clonotype with a few counts. The chain joins TRBV11-1 to TRBJ2-7; TRBD1 or TRBD2 may be the D gene (5 bases each). The CDR3 is made up of 14 amino acids. Per germline, CDR1 SGHAT and CDR2 FQDESV (reference sequence). V lost 5 bases and J lost 3, with 14 bases in between. The CDR3 loop reads CASSPRDGLYEQYF. The CDR3 DNA reads as TGTGCCAGCAGCCCCAGGGACGGGCTCTACGAGCAGTACTTC.

The table lists this clonotype with a few counts. The genes are TRBV29-1 and TRBJ2-1; 9 positions match TRBD2. The V segment lost 4 bases and the J segment 7 bases; nucleotides outside the gene matches: 5. The V gene's germline CDR1 is SQVTM and CDR2 ANQGSEA. The CDR3 contains 13 residues. The CDR3: CSVGSGGSNEQFF. Here the CDR3 DNA reads TGCAGCGTTGGTAGCGGGGGAAGTAATGAGCAGTTCTTC.

V is TRBV5-1 and J is TRBJ2-4, with 7 positions matching TRBD2. Germline-derived CDR1 and CDR2 are SGHRS and YFSETQ. This CDR3 has 15 amino acids. The V and J ends lost 0 bases and 7 bases, in that order; junction bases with no gene match: 7. Here the CDR3 reads CASSLDPIGGNIQYF. The DNA for the CDR3 is TGCGCCAGCAGCTTGGACCCTATCGGGGGGAACATTCAGTACTTC.

The chain couples TRBV20-1 to TRBJ2-7; 8 positions match TRBD2. The CDR3 covers 14 residues. The ends lost 5 bases at V and 4 bases at J; junction bases unmatched: 10. Germline CDR1 DFQATT, CDR2 SNEGSKA (reference sequence). The CDR3 region has the DNA TGCAGTGCTGATAGGGTCGCGGGAGGATACGAGCAGTACTTC. Its translation is CSADRVAGGYEQYF.

The sample holds one count of this clonotype. The chain employs TRBV3-1 and TRBJ2-5; 7 bases align to TRBD2. The J segment lost 1 base and the V segment lost 7 bases, leaving 6 bases of the junction unmatched. CDR1 LGHDT and CDR2 YNNKEL come from the germline V gene (reference sequence). The CDR3 extends over 14 amino acids. The CDR3 nucleotides read TGTGCCAGCACGGGAGCGGGGATCCAAGAGACCCAGTACTTC. Its translation is CASTGAGIQETQYF.

This clonotype has only a few counts. The V gene is TRBV5-1, the J gene TRBJ2-6; D is unclear. CDR1 and CDR2 (germline): SGHRS, YFSETQ. The CDR3 is 16 residues long. Trimming shortened V by 4 bases and J by 2 bases, and 13 bases separated the two germline ends. As DNA, the CDR3 is TGCGCCAGCAGCGAATCGTCGCGGCCTGGGGCCAACGTCCTGACTTTC. Its protein is CASSESSRPGANVLTF.